The rows below give T cell receptor beta chains drawn from one sample of a study of shared clonotypes between healthy human individuals. The protocol was immunoSEQ multiplex PCR, while the TCRdb copy is restricted to in-frame clones and leaves out a portion. The table lists some 2,400,000 clones, around 95% of them singletons. Material for sequencing was naive CD4+ T cells sorted from blood. Every receptor here comes from a man between 18 and 35 years old in good health. The CDR3 runs from the conserved cysteine through the conserved F or W. A D gene is named only where the DNA matches it firmly. Clone size is not always given. Where it is, it says once, few, many or a class for expanded clones.

V	length	J	D	size	CDR3	DNA
TRBV6-6	16	TRBJ2-3	-	once	CASRSTGTPSTDTQYF	TGTGCCAGCAGGTCGACCGGGACTCCTAGCACAGATACGCAGTATTTT
TRBV6-6	14	TRBJ1-2	-	once	CASSYSGQSYGYTF	TGTGCCAGCAGTTACTCGGGCCAGTCCTATGGCTACACCTTC
TRBV5-1	19	TRBJ1-4	TRBD1	-	CASSRLPSGTGGTNEKLFF	TGCGCCAGCAGCCGACTGCCGTCTGGGACAGGGGGAACTAATGAAAAACTGTTTTTT
TRBV10-1	14	TRBJ2-1	TRBD2	-	CASSKILAGGPQFF	TGCGCCAGCAGTAAGATTCTAGCGGGAGGGCCTCAGTTCTTC
TRBV5-1	16	TRBJ1-2	TRBD1	-	CASSPVQGVVLGGYTF	TGCGCCAGCAGCCCCGTTCAGGGGGTGGTGTTAGGTGGCTACACCTTC
TRBV6-1	14	TRBJ1-1	-	-	CASSEYGLGTEAFF	TGTGCCAGCAGTGAATACGGGTTGGGGACTGAAGCTTTCTTT
TRBV7-9	15	TRBJ2-1	TRBD1	once	CASSSTGGFYNEQFF	TGTGCCAGCAGCTCGACAGGGGGGTTCTACAATGAGCAGTTCTTC
TRBV5-1	15	TRBJ2-7	TRBD1	-	CASSLGQASLYEQYF	TGCGCCAGCAGCCTGGGACAGGCGTCACTATACGAGCAGTACTTC
TRBV28	12	TRBJ1-5	-	-	CASTQGNQPQHF	TGTGCCAGCACCCAGGGTAATCAGCCCCAGCATTTT
TRBV2	14	TRBJ2-1	-	once	CASGPTRSYNEQFF	TGTGCCAGCGGCCCCACTAGGTCCTACAATGAGCAGTTCTTC
TRBV5-1	14	TRBJ2-7	-	-	CASSLGLTLGEQYF	TGCGCCAGCAGCTTAGGCCTTACCCTTGGCGAGCAGTACTTC
TRBV2	14	TRBJ2-3	TRBD1	-	CASRETGVGDTQYF	TGTGCCAGCAGGGAGACAGGGGTAGGAGATACGCAGTATTTT
TRBV11-2	15	TRBJ1-1	TRBD1	-	CASSLNGQGGGEAFF	TGTGCCAGCAGCCTTAATGGACAGGGAGGAGGTGAAGCTTTCTTT
TRBV19	16	TRBJ1-6	-	-	CASQTGTGTYNSPLHF	TGTGCCAGTCAAACGGGCACAGGGACCTATAATTCACCCCTCCACTTT
TRBV18	15	TRBJ1-6	-	-	CASSPLQGLNSPLHF	TGTGCCAGCTCACCACTACAGGGATTAAATTCACCCCTCCACTTT
TRBV5-1	14	TRBJ1-2	TRBD1	-	CASSLAGTVYGYTF	TGCGCCAGCAGCTTGGCCGGGACAGTTTATGGCTACACCTTC
TRBV7-9	17	TRBJ1-5	-	-	CASSSLPGYDGNQPQHF	TGTGCCAGCAGCTCATTACCAGGGTATGATGGCAATCAGCCCCAGCATTTT
TRBV27	15	TRBJ2-7	-	-	CASSLRAGGMYEQYF	TGTGCCAGCAGTTTAAGGGCAGGGGGGATGTACGAGCAGTACTTC
TRBV10-1	13	TRBJ1-1	-	-	CASRAGLNTEAFF	TGCGCCTCCAGGGCCGGGTTGAACACTGAAGCTTTCTTT
TRBV9	15	TRBJ2-1	TRBD2	-	CASSGVGLARNEQFF	TGTGCCAGCAGCGGTGTAGGACTAGCGAGGAATGAGCAGTTCTTC
TRBV5-1	14	TRBJ1-1	TRBD1	-	CASSLQGWNTEAFF	TGCGCCAGCAGCTTACAGGGGTGGAACACTGAAGCTTTCTTT
TRBV6-1	14	TRBJ1-2	-	-	CATSPPPVSYGYTF	TGTGCCACCAGTCCCCCGCCAGTGTCCTATGGCTACACCTTC
TRBV5-6	15	TRBJ1-5	-	-	CASSLQGGRNQPQHF	TGTGCCAGCAGCTTACAGGGCGGACGCAATCAGCCCCAGCATTTT
TRBV4-3	13	TRBJ1-2	TRBD1	-	CASSRDRGYGYTF	TGCGCCAGCAGCCGGGACAGGGGGTATGGCTACACCTTC
TRBV2	11	TRBJ1-4	TRBD1	few	CASRWTGDLFF	TGTGCCAGCAGATGGACAGGGGATCTGTTTTTT
TRBV11-2	16	TRBJ2-7	TRBD1	-	CASSSQPPGTGLEQYF	TGTGCCAGCAGCTCACAGCCGCCCGGGACAGGGCTCGAGCAGTACTTC
TRBV5-1	14	TRBJ2-7	TRBD2	-	CASSLSPSGYEQYF	TGCGCCAGCAGCCTAAGCCCTAGCGGATACGAGCAGTACTTC
TRBV6-1	16	TRBJ2-3	TRBD2	-	CASSETSGGPTDTQYF	TGTGCCAGCAGTGAGACTAGCGGGGGCCCCACAGATACGCAGTATTTT
TRBV6-4	17	TRBJ2-4	TRBD2	-	CASSGRTSGTSKNIQYF	TGTGCCAGCAGTGGTCGGACTAGCGGGACGAGCAAAAACATTCAGTACTTC
TRBV2	11	TRBJ2-1	-	-	CASSVGVEQFF	TGTGCCAGCAGTGTAGGGGTTGAGCAGTTCTTC
TRBV5-1	18	TRBJ1-4	-	-	CASSWMDSGLATNEKLFF	TGCGCCAGCAGCTGGATGGACAGCGGCCTTGCAACTAATGAAAAACTGTTTTTT
TRBV5-1	12	TRBJ1-2	-	-	CASSLDRNGYTF	TGCGCCAGCAGCCTTGACAGGAATGGCTACACCTTC
TRBV7-9	16	TRBJ2-3	TRBD1	-	CASSDPGQGTADTQYF	TGTGCCAGCAGCGACCCGGGACAGGGTACCGCAGATACGCAGTATTTT
TRBV21-1	15	TRBJ2-7	-	-	CAFPGADRVTNEQYF	TGTGCCTTCCCGGGGGCGGACAGAGTAACGAACGAGCAGTACTTC
TRBV6-1	13	TRBJ1-1	-	-	CASKSGLNTEAFF	TGTGCCAGCAAATCGGGGCTGAACACTGAAGCTTTCTTT
TRBV18	12	TRBJ1-4	TRBD1	-	CASSGTDEKLFF	TGTGCCAGCTCAGGGACAGATGAAAAACTGTTTTTT
TRBV7-2	13	TRBJ2-1	-	-	CASSLGTLWEQFF	TGTGCCAGCAGCTTAGGTACTCTATGGGAGCAGTTCTTC
TRBV14	15	TRBJ2-1	TRBD2	-	CASSGRLAGGYEQFF	TGTGCCAGCAGCGGGAGACTAGCGGGAGGTTATGAGCAGTTCTTC
TRBV7-3	15	TRBJ2-5	TRBD2	-	CASSASGGAYETQYF	TGTGCCAGCAGCGCTAGCGGGGGGGCTTACGAGACCCAGTACTTC
TRBV6-6	16	TRBJ2-1	-	-	CASSYGGKSSYNEQFF	TGTGCCAGCAGTTACGGAGGGAAGAGCTCCTACAATGAGCAGTTCTTC
TRBV29-1	14	TRBJ1-5	-	-	CSASVGQSNQPQHF	TGCAGCGCCTCAGTCGGACAGAGCAATCAGCCCCAGCATTTT
TRBV6-6	13	TRBJ2-5	-	-	CASTQGGAETQYF	TGTGCCAGCACCCAAGGGGGGGCAGAGACCCAGTACTTC
TRBV5-4	14	TRBJ2-3	-	-	CASSLGYSTDTQYF	TGTGCCAGCAGCTTGGGGTACAGCACAGATACGCAGTATTTT
TRBV5-1	14	TRBJ2-5	-	-	CASSLPDPSETQYF	TGCGCCAGCAGCTTACCGGACCCTTCGGAGACCCAGTACTTC
TRBV7-9	15	TRBJ2-2	-	-	CASILRGADTGELFF	TGTGCCAGCATCCTCCGAGGGGCGGACACCGGGGAGCTGTTTTTT
TRBV9	14	TRBJ2-3	-	-	CASTRGGGTDTQYF	TGTGCCAGCACCCGTGGGGGCGGCACAGATACGCAGTATTTT
TRBV6-1	15	TRBJ1-1	-	-	CASTQSRVGGTEAFF	TGTGCCAGCACCCAATCAAGGGTTGGGGGCACTGAAGCTTTCTTT
TRBV30	13	TRBJ2-7	-	-	CAWSEGWVGEQYF	TGTGCCTGGAGTGAGGGGTGGGTTGGCGAGCAGTACTTC
TRBV7-9	15	TRBJ1-2	-	-	CASSLSQLPPDGYTF	TGTGCCAGCAGCTTAAGTCAGCTCCCTCCGGATGGCTACACCTTC
TRBV9	18	TRBJ2-2	TRBD2	-	CASSVETSGGARTGELFF	TGTGCCAGCAGCGTAGAGACTAGCGGGGGGGCACGAACCGGGGAGCTGTTTTTT
TRBV13	17	TRBJ2-3	TRBD2	once	CASSLDGLAGGTDTQYF	TGTGCCAGCAGCTTAGACGGGCTAGCGGGGGGCACAGATACGCAGTATTTT
TRBV5-1	15	TRBJ1-1	-	-	CASSLVGHKNTEAFF	TGCGCCAGCAGCTTGGTTGGACACAAGAACACTGAAGCTTTCTTT
TRBV4-3	14	TRBJ1-1	-	-	CASSQVGMNTEAFF	TGCGCCAGCAGCCAAGTCGGGATGAACACTGAAGCTTTCTTT
TRBV5-1	15	TRBJ1-5	TRBD1	-	CASSLTGASNQPQHF	TGCGCCAGCAGCTTGACAGGGGCTAGCAATCAGCCCCAGCATTTT